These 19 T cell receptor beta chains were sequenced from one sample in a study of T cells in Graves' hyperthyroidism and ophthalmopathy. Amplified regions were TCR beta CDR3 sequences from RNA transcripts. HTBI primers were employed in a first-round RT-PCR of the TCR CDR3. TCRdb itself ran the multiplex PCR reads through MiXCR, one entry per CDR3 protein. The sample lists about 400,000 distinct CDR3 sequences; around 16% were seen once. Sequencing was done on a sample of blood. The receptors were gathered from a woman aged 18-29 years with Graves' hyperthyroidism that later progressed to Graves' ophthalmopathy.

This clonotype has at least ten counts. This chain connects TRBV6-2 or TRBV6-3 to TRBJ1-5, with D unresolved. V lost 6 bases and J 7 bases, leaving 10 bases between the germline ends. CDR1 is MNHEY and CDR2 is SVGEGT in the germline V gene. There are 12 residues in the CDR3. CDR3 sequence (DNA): TGTGCCAGCAGCATATTAAGCCAGCCCCAGCATTTT. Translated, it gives CASSILSQPQHF.

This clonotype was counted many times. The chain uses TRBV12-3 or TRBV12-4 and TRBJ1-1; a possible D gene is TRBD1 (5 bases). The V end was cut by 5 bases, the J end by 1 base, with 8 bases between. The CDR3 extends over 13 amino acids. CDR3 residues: CASSTTGNTEAFF. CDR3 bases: TGTGCCAGCAGTACAACAGGGAACACTGAAGCTTTCTTT.

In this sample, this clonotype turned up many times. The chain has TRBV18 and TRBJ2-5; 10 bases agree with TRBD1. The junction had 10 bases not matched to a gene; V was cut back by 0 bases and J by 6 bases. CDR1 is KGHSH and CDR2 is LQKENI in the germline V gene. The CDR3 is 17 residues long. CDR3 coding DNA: TGTGCCAGCTCACCACCGTTCGGTGGGACAGGGGAACAGACCCAGTACTTC. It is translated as CASSPPFGGTGEQTQYF.

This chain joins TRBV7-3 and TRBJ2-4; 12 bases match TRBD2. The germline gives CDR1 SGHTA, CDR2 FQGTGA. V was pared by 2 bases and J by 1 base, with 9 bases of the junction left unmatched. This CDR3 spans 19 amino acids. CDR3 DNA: TGTGCCAGCAGCTTATCGCTAGCGGGAGGGCCTAGGGCCAAAAACATTCAGTACTTC. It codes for CASSLSLAGGPRAKNIQYF.

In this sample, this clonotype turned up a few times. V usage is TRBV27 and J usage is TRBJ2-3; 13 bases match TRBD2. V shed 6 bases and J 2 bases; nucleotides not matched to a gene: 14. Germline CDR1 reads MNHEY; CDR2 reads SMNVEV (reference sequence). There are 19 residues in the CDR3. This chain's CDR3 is CASSLLGLAGVGLTDTQYF. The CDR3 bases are TGTGCCAGCAGCCTCCTCGGACTAGCGGGAGTTGGGCTCACAGATACGCAGTATTTT.

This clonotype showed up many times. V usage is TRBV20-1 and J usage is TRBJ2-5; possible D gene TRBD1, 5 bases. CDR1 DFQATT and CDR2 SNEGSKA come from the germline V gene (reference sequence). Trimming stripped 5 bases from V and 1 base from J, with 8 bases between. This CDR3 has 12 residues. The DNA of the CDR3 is TGCAGTGCTCCAGGGCGCCAAGAGACCCAGTACTTC. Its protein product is CSAPGRQETQYF.

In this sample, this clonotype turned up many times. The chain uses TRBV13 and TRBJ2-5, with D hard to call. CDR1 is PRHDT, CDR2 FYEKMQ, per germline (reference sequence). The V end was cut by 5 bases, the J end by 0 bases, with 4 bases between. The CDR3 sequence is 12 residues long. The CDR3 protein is CASSDNQETQYF. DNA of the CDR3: TGTGCCAGCAGCGACAACCAAGAGACCCAGTACTTC.

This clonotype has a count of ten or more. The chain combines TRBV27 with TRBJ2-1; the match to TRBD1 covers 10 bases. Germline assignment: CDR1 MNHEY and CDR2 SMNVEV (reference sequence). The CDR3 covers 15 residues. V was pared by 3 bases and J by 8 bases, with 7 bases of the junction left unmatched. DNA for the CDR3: TGTGCCAGCAGTTTCTTACGGGACAGGGGCGATGAGCAGTTCTTC. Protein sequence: CASSFLRDRGDEQFF.

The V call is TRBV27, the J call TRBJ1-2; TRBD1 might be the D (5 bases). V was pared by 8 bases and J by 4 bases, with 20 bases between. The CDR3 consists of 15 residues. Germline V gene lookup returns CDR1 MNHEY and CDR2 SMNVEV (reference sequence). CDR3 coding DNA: TGTGCCAGCTCCCCGTCTGGGGGAAATATCTATGGCTACACCTTC. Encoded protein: CASSPSGGNIYGYTF.

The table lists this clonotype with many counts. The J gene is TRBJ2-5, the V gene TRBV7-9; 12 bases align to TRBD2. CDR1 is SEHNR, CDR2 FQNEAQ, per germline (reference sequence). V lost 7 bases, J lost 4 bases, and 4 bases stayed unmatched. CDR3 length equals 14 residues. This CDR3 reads CASTSTSGRETQYF. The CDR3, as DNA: TGTGCCAGCACTTCGACTAGCGGGAGAGAGACCCAGTACTTC.

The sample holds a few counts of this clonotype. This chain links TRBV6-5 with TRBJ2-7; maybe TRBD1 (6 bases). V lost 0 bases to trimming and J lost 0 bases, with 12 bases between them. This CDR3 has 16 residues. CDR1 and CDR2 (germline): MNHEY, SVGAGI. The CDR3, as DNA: TGTGCCAGCAGTTACTCGAGACAGGAACTCTCCTACGAGCAGTACTTC. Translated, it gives CASSYSRQELSYEQYF.

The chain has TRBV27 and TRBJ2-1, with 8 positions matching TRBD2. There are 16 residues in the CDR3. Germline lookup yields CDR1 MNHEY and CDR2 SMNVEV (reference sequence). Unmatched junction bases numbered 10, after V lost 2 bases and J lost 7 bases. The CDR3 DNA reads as TGTGCCAGCAGTTTACCAGCGGGAGAGGTCTTAAATGAGCAGTTCTTC. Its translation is CASSLPAGEVLNEQFF.

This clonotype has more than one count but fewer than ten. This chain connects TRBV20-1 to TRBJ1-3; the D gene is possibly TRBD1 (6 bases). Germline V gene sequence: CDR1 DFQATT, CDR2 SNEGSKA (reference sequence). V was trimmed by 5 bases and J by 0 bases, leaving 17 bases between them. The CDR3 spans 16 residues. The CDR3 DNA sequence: TGCAGTGCTCCGACCACAGGGCTAGACTCTGGAAACACCATATATTTT. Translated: CSAPTTGLDSGNTIYF.

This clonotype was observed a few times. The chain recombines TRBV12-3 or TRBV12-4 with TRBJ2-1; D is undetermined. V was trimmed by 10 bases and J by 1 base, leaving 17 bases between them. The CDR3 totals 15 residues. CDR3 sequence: CANSHVKPSYNEQFF. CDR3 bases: TGTGCCAACAGCCACGTGAAGCCTTCCTACAATGAGCAGTTCTTC.

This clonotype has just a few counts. CDR3 sequence: CASSRMGGSYNEQFF. The CDR3 nucleotides are TGTGCCAGCAGCAGGATGGGGGGCTCCTACAATGAGCAGTTCTTC. V gene TRBV5-4 combines with J gene TRBJ2-1, with a possible D match to TRBD2 (6 bases). CDR3 size: 15 residues. The V gene's germline CDR1 is SGHNT and CDR2 YYREEE (reference sequence). The V end was cut by 4 bases, the J end by 0 bases, with 11 bases between. The full variable domain, in which reference TRBV5-4 and TRBJ2-1 provide the parts outside the CDR3, is ETGVTQSPTHLIKTRGQQVTLRCSSQSGHNTVSWYQQALGQGPQFIFQYYREEENGRGNFPPRFSGLQFPNYSSELNVNALELDDSALYLCASSRMGGSYNEQFFGPGTRLTVL.

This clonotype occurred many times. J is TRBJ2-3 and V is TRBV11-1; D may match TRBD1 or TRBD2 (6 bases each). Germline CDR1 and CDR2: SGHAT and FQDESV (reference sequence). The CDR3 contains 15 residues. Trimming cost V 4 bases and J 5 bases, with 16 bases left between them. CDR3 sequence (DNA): TGTGCCAGCAGCTCGACGGGGGCTCACGTAGATACGCAGTATTTT. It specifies CASSSTGAHVDTQYF.

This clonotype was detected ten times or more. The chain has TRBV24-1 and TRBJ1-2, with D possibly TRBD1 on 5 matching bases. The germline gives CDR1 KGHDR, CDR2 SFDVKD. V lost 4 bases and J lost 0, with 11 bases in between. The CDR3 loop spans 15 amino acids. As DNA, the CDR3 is TGTGCCACCAGTGAAGGGACGGGGACTAACTATGGCTACACCTTC. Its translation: CATSEGTGTNYGYTF.

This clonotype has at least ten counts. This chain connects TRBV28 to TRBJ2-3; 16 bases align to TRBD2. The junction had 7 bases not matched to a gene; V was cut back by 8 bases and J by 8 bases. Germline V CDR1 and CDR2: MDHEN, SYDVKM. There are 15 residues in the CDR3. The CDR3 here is CASGSGTSGRGTQYF. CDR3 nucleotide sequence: TGTGCCAGCGGTTCTGGGACTAGCGGGAGGGGTACGCAGTATTTT. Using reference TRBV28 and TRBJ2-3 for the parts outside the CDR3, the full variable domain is DVKVTQSSRYLVKRTGEKVFLECVQDMDHENMFWYRQDPGLGLRLIYFSYDVKMKEKGDIPEGYSVSREKKERFSLILESASTNQTSMYLCASGSGTSGRGTQYFGPGTRLTVL.

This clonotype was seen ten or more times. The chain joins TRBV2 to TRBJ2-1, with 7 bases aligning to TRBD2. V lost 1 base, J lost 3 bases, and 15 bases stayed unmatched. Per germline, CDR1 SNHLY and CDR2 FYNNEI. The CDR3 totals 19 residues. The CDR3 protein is CASSEGLGGRAIVYNEQFF. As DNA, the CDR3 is TGTGCCAGCAGTGAAGGGTTGGGGGGGAGGGCCATTGTCTACAATGAGCAGTTCTTC.